This T cell receptor (beta chain) was captured by sequencing in a study of OX40 agonist ivuxolimab in advanced cancers. The repertoire was sequenced with immunoSEQ multiplex PCR; TCRdb's copy has only in-frame clones and lacks some. The table has 65,000 to 100,000 clones, 88% seen once. This clone has a handful of counts. Its antigen is undetermined. Study-level results: There were also nonresponders showing low normalized T-cell clonal expansion. Researchers report that CD8+ T cells had, on average, more expanded clones than CD4+.

CDR1 is MNHNS, CDR2 SASEGT, per germline. V dropped 1 base and J dropped 2 bases, with 9 bases sitting between them. This CDR3 has 14 amino acids. The TCR was taken from an adult with an advanced solid tumor such as melanoma, head and neck, liver or kidney cancer. The specimen comprised CD4+ or CD8+ T cells sorted from blood, sampled in a trial of the OX40 agonist ivuxolimab. The genes are TRBV6-1 and TRBJ2-7, with unresolved D. CDR3 bases: TGTGCCAGCAGTGAAGTCGGAGAGGCCTACGAGCAGTACTTC. Encoded protein: CASSEVGEAYEQYF.